This TCR beta chain was recovered during a study of a mutant IDH1 vaccine in newly diagnosed glioma. TCRdb keeps only in-frame clones here, not all; method: immunoSEQ multiplex PCR. The sample shows 25,000 to 40,000 clones, more than 75% of them seen only once. Germline values: CDR1 MNHEY, CDR2 SMNVEV (reference sequence). The CDR3 is 16 residues long. Trimming shortened V by 1 base and J by 3 bases, and 16 bases separated the two germline ends. Indicated time point: week 35, safety follow-up. Every vaccination contained 300 ug of the mutant IDH1 20-mer peptide and was paired with topical imiquimod. Concerning this clone itself: Its matching antigen is unknown.

The input for sequencing was PBMCs, taken from a glioma patient whose treatment included an IDH1 peptide vaccine. The V gene is TRBV27, the J gene TRBJ2-7, with D perhaps TRBD2 (7 bases). This receptor was obtained from a man aged 30-40 years with glioma. The CDR3 loop is CASSLLAGEGLYEQYF. CDR3 sequence (DNA): TGTGCCAGCAGTTTATTGGCAGGGGAGGGGCTCTACGAGCAGTACTTC.